This entry lists 5 T cell receptor beta chains sequenced from one sample in a study of T cell changes during pregnancy in multiple sclerosis. Only in-frame clones appear in the TCRdb table, and some are missing; sequencing was by immunoSEQ multiplex PCR. Seen here are around 34,000 clones, less than 95% observed once, and the top ten hold roughly an eighth. Here the sequenced sample was CD8+ T cells from peripheral blood mononuclear cells, taken in the first trimester of pregnancy. The receptor set was obtained from a female donor with multiple sclerosis, enrolled in a pregnancy study.

This chain uses TRBV5-8 with TRBJ1-1; 8 nucleotides line up with TRBD1. Germline CDR1 and CDR2: SGHTS and YDEGEE. The CDR3 has 16 residues. V trimming: 6 bases; J trimming: 1 base; junction bases outside the gene matches: 11. The CDR3 here is CASNEWTGTSNTEAFF. CDR3 coding DNA: TGTGCCAGCAACGAATGGACAGGGACGTCGAACACTGAAGCTTTCTTT.

The CDR3 nucleotides read TGTGCCACCGGGGACAGTACCTACGAGCAGTACTTC. Translating it yields CATGDSTYEQYF. V usage is TRBV28 and J usage is TRBJ2-7, with TRBD1 matching over 7 bases. Per germline, CDR1 MDHEN and CDR2 SYDVKM. The V and J ends lost 10 bases and 2 bases, in that order; junction bases with no gene match: 5. This CDR3 is 12 amino acids long.

The DNA of the CDR3 is TGTGCCACCAGCAGAGCGACTACGTCTTACAATGAGCAGTTCTTC. This codes for CATSRATTSYNEQFF. The chain is built from TRBV15 and TRBJ2-1; D is possibly TRBD2 (5 bases). CDR1 is LNHNV and CDR2 is YYDKDF in the germline V gene (reference sequence). The CDR3 contains 15 residues. With 1 base removed from V and 4 bases from J, the gap between germline ends came to 11 bases.

V gene TRBV7-9 combines with J gene TRBJ2-6; D is perhaps TRBD1 (6 bases). V shed 4 bases and J shed 0 bases, with 16 bases lying between them. Germline assignment: CDR1 SEHNR and CDR2 FQNEAQ (reference sequence). The CDR3 is 18 amino acids. For the CDR3, the DNA is TGTGCCAGCAGCTCCCGGACAGAAACTAGCTCTGGGGCCAACGTCCTGACTTTC. Its translation: CASSSRTETSSGANVLTF.

This clone was found once. The J gene is TRBJ2-5, the V gene TRBV28, with 7 bases that match TRBD2. The CDR3 contains 15 residues. V lost 2 bases, J lost 5 bases, and 8 bases stayed unmatched. Germline V lookup: CDR1 MDHEN, CDR2 SYDVKM. In DNA, the CDR3 is TGTGCCAGCAGTTTAGCCTTGCGGGGAGGGGAGACCCAGTACTTC. It is translated as CASSLALRGGETQYF.